This T cell receptor beta chain was documented in a study of blood T cell repertoires in COVID-19. As for the study in general: COVID-19 samples, acute and convalescent, were from the United States, Italy and Spain. PBMCs, B-cell-depleted T cells, or T cells were the source of the cDNA or gDNA that made up the material.

Source study methods: Nucleated cell number was recorded as an estimate derived from reference gene primer amplification. This table comes from immunoSEQ multiplex PCR, and its TCRdb copy is limited to in-frame clones, with some not included. V and J calls plus clone size are reproduced from that table; the DNA served to infer D and trimming. The table lists 140,000 or so clones, over 75% of them singletons, with 1.5% to 2% in the top ten. This clone was detected only once. The V and J ends lost 2 bases and 2 bases, in that order; junction bases with no gene match: 4. The CDR3 extends over 16 amino acids. Germline CDR1 and CDR2: KGHSH and LQKENI.

The material sequenced was peripheral blood. The chain couples TRBV18 to TRBJ2-2, with 8 bases aligning to TRBD2. The sequence came from a man in his 70s with acute or convalescent COVID-19. The CDR3 nucleotides read TGTGCCAGCTCACCAATAAGCGGGAGCAACACCGGGGAGCTGTTTTTT. This sequence encodes CASSPISGSNTGELFF. Complete variable domain (other parts from reference TRBV18 and TRBJ2-2): NAGVMQNPRHLVRRRGQEARLRCSPMKGHSHVYWYRQLPEEGLKFMVYLQKENIIDESGMPKERFSAEFPKEGPSILRIQQVVRGDSAAYFCASSPISGSNTGELFFGEGSRLTVL.